These T cell receptor beta chains were read from a single sample in a study of OX40 agonist ivuxolimab in advanced cancers. Some clones are missing from TCRdb's copy, which holds only in-frame ones; the method was immunoSEQ multiplex PCR. The sample contains tens of thousands of clones, roughly 90% of which appear only once. Sequences were derived from CD4+ or CD8+ T cells sorted from blood, sampled in a trial of the OX40 agonist ivuxolimab. These receptors were taken from an adult with an advanced solid tumor such as melanoma, head and neck, liver or kidney cancer. Both conserved end residues are part of each CDR3. The order of the fields is clone size, V gene, D gene, J gene, CDR3 protein, CDR3 DNA. The D gene is left open where the match is weak. A clone size is listed for some rows: how often the clone was seen (once, few, many), or a class if it is expanded.

abundance: .
v_gene: TRBV4-1
d_gene: .
j_gene: TRBJ2-1
CDR3aa: CASSQVSGSYNEQFF
CDR3nt: TGCGCCAGCAGCCAAGTAAGCGGATCCTACAATGAGCAGTTCTTC

abundance: .
v_gene: TRBV27
d_gene: TRBD2
j_gene: TRBJ2-3
CDR3aa: CASRSEAGVDTQYF
CDR3nt: TGTGCCAGCAGGTCTGAGGCGGGAGTGGATACGCAGTATTTT

abundance: .
v_gene: TRBV6-6
d_gene: TRBD1
j_gene: TRBJ1-1
CDR3aa: CASRSDRANTEAFF
CDR3nt: TGTGCCAGCAGATCTGACAGGGCTAACACTGAAGCTTTCTTT

abundance: once
v_gene: TRBV30
d_gene: .
j_gene: TRBJ2-7
CDR3aa: CAWSNVPGLSYEQYF
CDR3nt: TGTGCCTGGAGTAATGTCCCAGGGTTATCCTACGAGCAGTACTTC

abundance: .
v_gene: TRBV29-1
d_gene: .
j_gene: TRBJ2-7
CDR3aa: CSVEWAGTDPYEQYF
CDR3nt: TGCAGCGTTGAATGGGCAGGGACCGACCCCTACGAGCAGTACTTC

abundance: .
v_gene: TRBV27
d_gene: TRBD1
j_gene: TRBJ1-2
CDR3aa: CASGLTGLGGYTF
CDR3nt: TGTGCCAGCGGACTGACAGGGCTTGGCGGCTACACCTTC

abundance: .
v_gene: TRBV15
d_gene: .
j_gene: TRBJ2-7
CDR3aa: CATRTMSSYEQYF
CDR3nt: TGTGCCACCAGAACGATGAGCTCCTACGAGCAGTACTTC

abundance: .
v_gene: TRBV29-1
d_gene: .
j_gene: TRBJ2-7
CDR3aa: CSARDSTYEQYF
CDR3nt: TGCAGCGCCCGGGACTCAACCTACGAGCAGTACTTC

abundance: .
v_gene: TRBV19
d_gene: .
j_gene: TRBJ1-2
CDR3aa: CASSMGEEGHYGYTF
CDR3nt: TGTGCCAGTAGTATGGGGGAAGAGGGGCATTATGGCTACACCTTC

abundance: .
v_gene: TRBV14
d_gene: .
j_gene: TRBJ2-7
CDR3aa: CASSQEDPRGRIWEQYF
CDR3nt: TGTGCCAGCAGCCAAGAAGACCCGCGGGGGCGGATTTGGGAGCAGTACTTC

abundance: .
v_gene: TRBV13
d_gene: .
j_gene: TRBJ2-1
CDR3aa: CASSLGMRENYNEQFF
CDR3nt: TGTGCCAGCAGCTTAGGAATGAGGGAGAACTACAATGAGCAGTTCTTC

abundance: .
v_gene: TRBV15
d_gene: .
j_gene: TRBJ2-1
CDR3aa: CATSRAMANNEQFF
CDR3nt: TGTGCCACCAGCAGAGCGATGGCCAACAATGAGCAGTTCTTC

abundance: .
v_gene: TRBV7-9
d_gene: .
j_gene: TRBJ2-1
CDR3aa: CASSLGVGNEQFF
CDR3nt: TGTGCCAGCAGCTTGGGAGTGGGCAATGAGCAGTTCTTC

abundance: .
v_gene: TRBV19
d_gene: TRBD2
j_gene: TRBJ2-7
CDR3aa: CASSPGLADNFYEQYF
CDR3nt: TGTGCCAGTAGTCCGGGACTAGCGGATAACTTTTACGAGCAGTACTTC

abundance: few
v_gene: TRBV4-1
d_gene: .
j_gene: TRBJ1-5
CDR3aa: CASSQGINQPQHF
CDR3nt: TGCGCCAGCAGCCAAGGTATCAATCAGCCCCAGCATTTT

abundance: few
v_gene: TRBV11-3
d_gene: .
j_gene: TRBJ2-7
CDR3aa: CASSRRTNPPEQYF
CDR3nt: TGTGCCAGCAGCCGACGGACCAACCCGCCCGAGCAGTACTTC

abundance: .
v_gene: TRBV5-1
d_gene: .
j_gene: TRBJ2-2
CDR3aa: CASSLVLDSTGELFF
CDR3nt: TGCGCCAGCAGCTTGGTGCTTGACAGCACCGGGGAGCTGTTTTTT

abundance: .
v_gene: TRBV7-9
d_gene: .
j_gene: TRBJ2-7
CDR3aa: CASSPKTGAYEQYF
CDR3nt: TGTGCCAGCAGCCCCAAAACGGGGGCCTACGAGCAGTACTTC

abundance: .
v_gene: TRBV5-1
d_gene: .
j_gene: TRBJ2-3
CDR3aa: CASSLVLGPTDTQYF
CDR3nt: TGCGCCAGCAGCTTGGTACTGGGGCCCACAGATACGCAGTATTTT

abundance: .
v_gene: TRBV9
d_gene: .
j_gene: TRBJ1-2
CDR3aa: CASSGFNGQANYGYTF
CDR3nt: TGTGCCAGCAGCGGGTTCAATGGGCAGGCCAACTATGGCTACACCTTC

abundance: .
v_gene: TRBV2
d_gene: .
j_gene: TRBJ2-5
CDR3aa: CASSEVVGQETQYF
CDR3nt: TGTGCCAGCAGTGAAGTTGTAGGGCAAGAGACCCAGTACTTC

abundance: .
v_gene: TRBV12-5
d_gene: .
j_gene: TRBJ1-5
CDR3aa: CASGPGSYSNQPQHF
CDR3nt: TGTGCTAGTGGTCCGGGCTCCTATAGCAATCAGCCCCAGCATTTT

abundance: .
v_gene: TRBV13
d_gene: TRBD2
j_gene: TRBJ2-1
CDR3aa: CASSPGTSRQSAYNEQFF
CDR3nt: TGTGCCAGCAGCCCGGGGACTAGCAGACAAAGCGCCTACAATGAGCAGTTCTTC

abundance: .
v_gene: TRBV30
d_gene: TRBD2
j_gene: TRBJ2-5
CDR3aa: CAWSVSGRARETQYF
CDR3nt: TGTGCCTGGAGTGTAAGCGGGAGGGCCCGGGAGACCCAGTACTTC

abundance: .
v_gene: TRBV5-5
d_gene: TRBD2
j_gene: TRBJ2-6
CDR3aa: CASSLVAGVSGANVLTF
CDR3nt: TGTGCCAGCAGCTTGGTTGCGGGAGTCTCTGGGGCCAACGTCCTGACTTTC

abundance: .
v_gene: TRBV7-2
d_gene: TRBD2
j_gene: TRBJ2-7
CDR3aa: CASSPPSGLAYTYEQYF
CDR3nt: TGTGCCAGCAGTCCCCCGAGTGGACTAGCGTATACCTACGAGCAGTACTTC

abundance: .
v_gene: TRBV13
d_gene: .
j_gene: TRBJ2-7
CDR3aa: CASSLEGGGGYEQYF
CDR3nt: TGTGCCAGCAGCTTAGAAGGGGGGGGAGGCTACGAGCAGTACTTC